The entry below describes one TCR beta chain. What it recognizes is unknown. Primers included in the PCR were 60 Vbeta and 13 Jbeta primers. TCRdb's copy holds only in-frame clones and misses some; the assay was immunoSEQ multiplex PCR. The sample has 140,000 to 150,000 clones. The V end was cut by 4 bases, the J end by 4 bases, with 7 bases between. Germline CDR1 LGHNA, CDR2 YSLEER. This CDR3 is 12 amino acids long. The data were taken from a study of cytomegalovirus exposure and HLA in healthy donors. Overall study: Drawn from HLA-typed donors, some 80 million unique TCRs were held in an early data release.

The study's findings and limits: Near-uniform donor sequencing depth was presumed by presence/absence analyses.

The source material was PBMCs. This clonotype was obtained from a male donor in good health and CMV-seronegative. The J gene is TRBJ1-1, the V gene TRBV4-3; perhaps TRBD1 as D (5 bases). This CDR3 is CASSRGGTEAFF. The CDR3 bases are TGCGCCAGCAGCCGGGGGGGCACTGAAGCTTTCTTT.